The following is a T cell receptor (beta chain) sequence with its context. Its antigen is not known. The data derive from a study of TIL therapy for anti-PD-1-resistant metastatic lung cancer. General observations from the study: TIL clonotype persistence in blood showed no apparent association with response. Patients were highly selected, enriched for treatment-naive, never-smoker and oncogene-addicted cases.

Trimming left V 4 bases short and J 2 bases short, with 8 bases between. This CDR3 is built from 13 residues. The V gene's germline CDR1 is SEHNR and CDR2 FQNEAQ (reference sequence). Time point denoted: pre-treatment sample, taken before nivolumab and TIL therapy. Sequencing used immunoSEQ v3. TCRdb's table, derived via immunoSEQ multiplex PCR, lists solely in-frame clones and lacks some. The sample has some 37,000 clones; more than 60% are singletons. The V call is TRBV7-9, the J call TRBJ1-1; D call uncertain. Sequenced material: blood, taken at baseline. This clonotype was sampled from a person aged 25 to 80 with non-small cell lung cancer. CDR3 sequence reads: CASSYKPNTEAFF. The CDR3 DNA reads TGTGCCAGCAGCTATAAGCCTAACACTGAAGCTTTCTTT.